Presented here are 27 T cell receptor beta chains from one specimen sequenced in a study of T-cell reconstitution after alpha-beta-depleted transplantation in children. The TCRbeta library was prepared with unique molecular identifiers. TCRdb analysed the PCR reads with MiXCR anew, one entry per CDR3 protein. The sample has more than 200,000 distinct CDR3 sequences; 9.7% are singletons. Sequenced material: PBMCs from the stem cell graft donor, taken from the stem cell graft. These TCRs come from a human donor who donated a stem cell graft to a child with SCID.

This clonotype showed up many times. The rearrangement joins TRBV7-9 to TRBJ1-6, with 8 bases aligning to TRBD1. Losses at the gene ends were 3 bases for V and 9 bases for J; bases not matched to a gene: 4. The length of the CDR3 is 14 residues. Germline V gene data show CDR1 as SEHNR and CDR2 as FQNEAQ (reference sequence). The CDR3, as DNA: TGTGCCAGCAGCTTCGGACAGGGTGGTTCACCCCTCCACTTT. Protein sequence: CASSFGQGGSPLHF.

In its sample, this clonotype was seen many times. The CDR3 loop is CASSHGGGPQTQYF. CDR3 bases: TGTGCCAGCAGCCACGGCGGGGGCCCCCAGACCCAGTACTTC. The V gene is TRBV3-1, the J gene TRBJ2-5, with D tentatively TRBD2 (7 bases). The CDR3 is made up of 14 amino acids. The germline V gene has CDR1 LGHDT and CDR2 YNNKEL (reference sequence). V lost 3 bases and J lost 6, with 14 bases in between.

A few counts support this clonotype. The chain uses TRBV12-3 or TRBV12-4 and TRBJ2-7; D may be TRBD1 (6 bases). The CDR3 has 16 residues. The V end was cut by 1 base, the J end by 0 bases, with 13 bases between. This CDR3 is CASSLVRQVISYEQYF. The CDR3, as DNA: TGTGCCAGCAGTTTAGTCAGACAGGTCATCTCCTACGAGCAGTACTTC.

In its sample, this clonotype was seen many times. This sequence joins TRBV28 and TRBJ1-5, with 9 bases lining up with TRBD1. The V gene's germline CDR1 is MDHEN and CDR2 SYDVKM. V lost 5 bases, J lost 5 bases, and 7 bases stayed unmatched. The CDR3 covers 15 residues. CDR3 amino acids: CASSPGTGRHQPQHF. CDR3 DNA: TGTGCCAGCAGTCCGGGGACAGGGAGGCATCAGCCCCAGCATTTT.

This clonotype showed up just a few times. The chain links TRBV5-1 to TRBJ2-2; D unresolved. Trimming shortened V by 4 bases and J by 0 bases, and 10 bases separated the two germline ends. The CDR3 consists of 15 residues. Germline V gene data show CDR1 as SGHRS and CDR2 as YFSETQ. CDR3 region: CASSPTPTNTGELFF. The CDR3 nucleotides are TGCGCCAGCAGCCCGACACCTACGAACACCGGGGAGCTGTTTTTT.

The V and J genes are TRBV3-1 and TRBJ1-1; D is unresolved. Germline V lookup: CDR1 LGHDT, CDR2 YNNKEL (reference sequence). CDR3 length: 11 amino acids. The germline V and J ends were trimmed by 3 bases and 10 bases, with 9 bases remaining between them. The CDR3 bases are TGTGCCAGCAGCCAGGCTTCTACAGCTTTCTTT. Its translation: CASSQASTAFF.

This clonotype was observed at least ten times. The V gene is TRBV20-1, the J gene TRBJ2-5; maybe TRBD2 (5 bases). V lost 5 bases to trimming and J lost 6 bases, with 16 bases between them. This CDR3 contains 13 residues. Germline loops: CDR1 DFQATT, CDR2 SNEGSKA (reference sequence). For the CDR3, the DNA is TGCAGTGCTTACGACATGCGGGTCAAGACCCAGTACTTC. Amino acid sequence: CSAYDMRVKTQYF.

V gene TRBV7-9 combines with J gene TRBJ1-1, with a tentative D call TRBD1 (5 bases). The germline V gene encodes CDR1 SEHNR and CDR2 FQNEAQ (reference sequence). This CDR3 region has 15 residues. Trimming took 4 bases from V and 1 from J, leaving 13 bases between them. The CDR3 sequence is CASSSYSGGNTEAFF. CDR3 in DNA: TGTGCCAGCAGCTCCTACTCTGGGGGGAACACTGAAGCTTTCTTT. The full variable domain, with the rest looked up from reference TRBV7-9 and TRBJ1-1, is DTGVSQNPRHKITKRGQNVTFRCDPISEHNRLYWYRQTLGQGPEFLTYFQNEAQLEKSRLLSDRFSAERPKGSFSTLEIQRTEQGDSAMYLCASSSYSGGNTEAFFGQGTRLTVV.

This clonotype was counted at least ten times. The chain combines TRBV7-2 with TRBJ1-6; D is unclear. Trimming removed 4 bases at V and 5 bases at J, with 12 bases between. This CDR3 is built from 15 residues. Germline CDR1 SGHTA, CDR2 FQGNSA. The chain's CDR3 is CASSSTDDHNSPLHF. The DNA of the CDR3 is TGTGCCAGCAGCTCGACGGACGACCATAATTCACCCCTCCACTTT.

In this sample, this clonotype turned up many times. This chain uses TRBV6-2 or TRBV6-3 with TRBJ2-1; D gene ambiguous. V lost 1 base and J lost 7, with 5 bases in between. From germline, CDR1 is MNHEY and CDR2 SVGEGT. This CDR3 region has 12 residues. The CDR3 spells CASSYYGNEQFF. CDR3 bases: TGTGCCAGCAGTTACTATGGGAATGAGCAGTTCTTC.

This clonotype appeared many times. V gene TRBV5-1 combines with J gene TRBJ2-5; 9 nucleotides match TRBD2. CDR1 and CDR2 from the germline V gene are SGHRS and YFSETQ. The CDR3 contains 15 residues. Trimming cost V 4 bases and J 5 bases; bases outside gene matches: 9. CDR3 DNA: TGCGCCAGCAGCCTACAAGCGGGGGGAATGGAGACCCAGTACTTC. Translation gives CASSLQAGGMETQYF.

At least ten counts were recorded for this clonotype. This chain connects TRBV5-1 to TRBJ2-2, with D perhaps TRBD2 (6 bases). CDR1 is SGHRS and CDR2 is YFSETQ in the germline V gene. CDR3 size: 13 residues. Trimming stripped 7 bases from V and 1 base from J, with 8 bases between. DNA for the CDR3: TGCGCCAGCGGCGGGGAGAACACCGGGGAGCTGTTTTTT. Residues: CASGGENTGELFF.

This clonotype turned up a few times. The CDR3: CATSPDRVDTGELFF. CDR3 coding DNA: TGTGCCACCAGCCCGGACAGGGTCGACACCGGGGAGCTGTTTTTT. The chain carries TRBV15 and TRBJ2-2; TRBD1 agrees at 8 bases. The length of the CDR3 is 15 residues. Germline values: CDR1 LNHNV, CDR2 YYDKDF (reference sequence). Trimming took 5 bases from V and 3 from J; bases not matched to a gene: 5. Full variable domain (missing parts from reference TRBV15 and TRBJ2-2): DAMVIQNPRYQVTQFGKPVTLSCSQTLNHNVMYWYQQKSSQAPKLLFHYYDKDFNNEADTPDNFQSRRPNTSFCFLDIRSPGLGDTAMYLCATSPDRVDTGELFFGEGSRLTVL.

Ten or more counts support this clonotype. The chain joins TRBV15 to TRBJ1-5; maybe TRBD1 (5 bases). This CDR3 has 13 amino acids. V lost 5 bases and J lost 1, with 6 bases in between. CDR1 is LNHNV and CDR2 is YYDKDF in the germline V gene (reference sequence). As DNA, the CDR3 is TGTGCCACCAGCTGGGACAGCAATCAGCCCCAGCATTTT. It encodes CATSWDSNQPQHF.

This clonotype was counted many times. This rearrangement joins TRBV7-2 to TRBJ2-1; tentatively, D is TRBD2 (6 bases). This CDR3 contains 17 residues. Per the germline V gene, CDR1 is SGHTA and CDR2 is FQGNSA. Trimming removed 3 bases at V and 6 bases at J, with 21 bases between. In nucleotides, the CDR3 is TGTGCCAGCAGCTTTACCCCATGGAGGGCGGAGTCCAATGAGCAGTTCTTC. Protein product: CASSFTPWRAESNEQFF.

The table lists this clonotype with many counts. The chain employs TRBV29-1 and TRBJ1-2; D is perhaps TRBD1 (5 bases). CDR3 length: 13 residues. Germline V gene data show CDR1 as SQVTM and CDR2 as ANQGSEA. V was trimmed by 1 base and J by 8 bases, leaving 14 bases between them. The chain's CDR3 is CSVEVTVGGGYTF. The CDR3 DNA sequence: TGCAGCGTTGAAGTTACTGTCGGGGGGGGCTACACCTTC. The full variable domain, completed using reference TRBV29-1 and TRBJ1-2, is SAVISQKPSRDICQRGTSLTIQCQVDSQVTMMFWYRQQPGQSLTLIATANQGSEATYESGFVIDKFPISRPNLTFSTLTVSNMSPEDSSIYLCSVEVTVGGGYTFGSGTRLTVV.

The gene calls are TRBV5-5 and TRBJ1-4; TRBD1 matches at 9 bases. The V segment lost 4 bases and the J segment 7 bases; nucleotides outside the gene matches: 5. In germline, CDR1 is SGHKS, CDR2 YYEKEE (reference sequence). The CDR3 totals 14 residues. The CDR3 DNA follows: TGTGCCAGCAGCAGGACAGGGGTTGGTGAAAAACTGTTTTTT. It codes for CASSRTGVGEKLFF.

This clonotype showed up many times. The chain employs TRBV5-1 and TRBJ2-2; 7 bases agree with TRBD2. V dropped 0 bases and J dropped 4; count of bases not matched to a gene: 6. The CDR3 sequence is 16 residues long. Germline V gene data show CDR1 as SGHRS and CDR2 as YFSETQ. DNA for the CDR3: TGCGCCAGCAGCTTGGAAGGCAGGGAGGGCACCGGGGAGCTGTTTTTT. The encoded protein is CASSLEGREGTGELFF.

This clonotype was observed at least ten times. The genes are TRBV5-6 and TRBJ1-1, with D possibly being TRBD1 (6 bases). Germline V gene lookup returns CDR1 SGHDT and CDR2 YYEEEE. CDR3 length: 14 amino acids. V lost 4 bases and J lost 2, with 12 bases in between. The CDR3 spells CASSPQDRNTEAFF. The DNA of the CDR3 is TGTGCCAGCAGCCCTCAGGACAGAAACACTGAAGCTTTCTTT.

This clonotype was detected a few times. V and J are TRBV19 and TRBJ1-6; 7 bases are a match to TRBD1. Germline CDR1 and CDR2: LNHDA and SQIVND (reference sequence). The CDR3 covers 16 residues. The junction had 11 bases not matched to a gene; V was cut back by 6 bases and J by 6 bases. CDR3 sequence: CASREVGGVGNSPLHF. The CDR3 coding sequence is TGTGCCAGTAGAGAAGTAGGGGGCGTCGGTAATTCACCCCTCCACTTT.

This clonotype was observed many times. The chain employs TRBV30 and TRBJ2-4; the D gene could be TRBD1 or TRBD2 (5 bases each). The CDR3 is 11 amino acids. V gave up 2 bases and J gave up 14 bases, with 13 bases separating them. Germline CDR1 reads GTSNPN; CDR2 reads SVGIG (reference sequence). CDR3 DNA sequence: TGTGCCTGGAGTATAGGGACGATCAAGTACTTC. This encodes CAWSIGTIKYF.

This clonotype was counted ten times or more. This chain uses TRBV3-1 with TRBJ2-3; tentatively, D is TRBD2 (5 bases). Between the trimmed V and J ends, which lost 4 bases and 5 bases, there was a span of 10 bases. Germline assignment: CDR1 LGHDT and CDR2 YNNKEL (reference sequence). CDR3 length equals 13 residues. The CDR3 protein is CASSPRTGDTQYF. DNA of the CDR3: TGTGCCAGCAGCCCCCGGACTGGAGATACGCAGTATTTT.

This clonotype has a count of ten or more. The chain recombines TRBV30 with TRBJ2-7; D is unclear. V lost 2 bases, J lost 7 bases, and 12 bases lay in between. The CDR3 covers 12 residues. CDR1 and CDR2 (germline): GTSNPN, SVGIG (reference sequence). In DNA form, the CDR3 reads TGTGCCTGGAGTCCGTCATTCGGGGAGCAGTACTTC. Amino acid sequence: CAWSPSFGEQYF.

With respect to this clonotype: A read error may explain this, as a much larger clone is one base away. V gene TRBV19 combines with J gene TRBJ1-1; possibly TRBD1 for D (5 bases). This CDR3 has 13 residues. Germline CDR1 and CDR2: LNHDA and SQIVND (reference sequence). The DNA for the CDR3 is TGTGCCAGTAGTAGGGACCGCATAGGTGAAGCTTTGTTT. It codes for CASSRDRIGEALF.

The sample holds many counts of this clonotype. The chain combines TRBV6-1 with TRBJ2-3; D uncertain. Trimming removed 8 bases at V and 6 bases at J, with 12 bases between. Germline CDR1 MNHNS, CDR2 SASEGT. The CDR3 sequence is 12 residues long. The CDR3, as DNA: TGTGCCAGCCAGCAGCCTGGGGATACGCAGTATTTT. It encodes CASQQPGDTQYF.

V gene TRBV28 combines with J gene TRBJ1-1; the D is unclear. Germline assignment: CDR1 MDHEN and CDR2 SYDVKM. V was shortened by 7 bases and J by 4 bases, with 13 bases between the two germline ends. This CDR3 has 13 residues. For the CDR3, the DNA is TGTGCCAGCACCCGTCTGGCGGGCACTGAAGCTTTCTTT. Encoded protein: CASTRLAGTEAFF.

The V and J genes are TRBV9 and TRBJ2-7, with 10 bases identical to TRBD2. The germline V gene encodes CDR1 SGDLS and CDR2 YYNGEE. With V trimmed by 0 bases and J by 5 bases, 11 bases remained unmatched. The CDR3 has 17 amino acids. The CDR3 sequence is CASSVGSPSGGQNEQYF. The CDR3 DNA is TGTGCCAGCAGCGTAGGGTCGCCTAGCGGGGGACAGAACGAGCAGTACTTC.